This T cell receptor beta chain stems from a study of T cell responses to AZD1222 COVID-19 vaccine. Study-level points and caveats: Reportedly, close to half of spike-specific TCRs are directed against unmutated variant regions. White British people made up most donors, females outnumbered males, and clonal diversity was possibly underestimated. The study found vaccine-associated CD4 TCRs spanning spike, dominant at 160-218 and 743-854.

The assay was immunoSEQ multiplex PCR, and TCRdb's table has in-frame clones only and misses some. The sample has 90,000 to 100,000 clones, about 88% seen once. This clone was seen once. Its antigen is undetermined. V lost 5 bases, J lost 5 bases, and 10 bases lay in between. The CDR3 consists of 13 residues. Looked up from germline, CDR1 is SGHTA and CDR2 is FQGNSA. The sequencing here drew on peripheral blood, taken 28 days after the second AZD1222 dose. The sequence derives from an adult who received the AZD1222 COVID-19 vaccine. The V call is TRBV7-2, the J call TRBJ2-1; possible D gene TRBD1, 6 bases. The CDR3 nucleotides read TGTGCCAGCAGCGGACAGAAAGACAATGAGCAGTTCTTC. It specifies CASSGQKDNEQFF.